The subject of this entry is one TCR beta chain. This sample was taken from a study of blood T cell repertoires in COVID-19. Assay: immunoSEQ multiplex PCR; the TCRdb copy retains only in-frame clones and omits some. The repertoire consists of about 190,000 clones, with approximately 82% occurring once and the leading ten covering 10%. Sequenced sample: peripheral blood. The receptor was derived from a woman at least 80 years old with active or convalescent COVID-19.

The CDR3 DNA follows: TGCAGTGCTAGTGATAGCGGGATGGGGAGCTACGAGCAGTACTTC. It yields the protein CSASDSGMGSYEQYF. This rearrangement joins TRBV20-1 to TRBJ2-7; 8 bases map to TRBD2. The CDR3 is 15 residues long. The ends lost 3 bases at V and 3 bases at J; junction bases unmatched: 10. Germline CDR1 DFQATT, CDR2 SNEGSKA (reference sequence).